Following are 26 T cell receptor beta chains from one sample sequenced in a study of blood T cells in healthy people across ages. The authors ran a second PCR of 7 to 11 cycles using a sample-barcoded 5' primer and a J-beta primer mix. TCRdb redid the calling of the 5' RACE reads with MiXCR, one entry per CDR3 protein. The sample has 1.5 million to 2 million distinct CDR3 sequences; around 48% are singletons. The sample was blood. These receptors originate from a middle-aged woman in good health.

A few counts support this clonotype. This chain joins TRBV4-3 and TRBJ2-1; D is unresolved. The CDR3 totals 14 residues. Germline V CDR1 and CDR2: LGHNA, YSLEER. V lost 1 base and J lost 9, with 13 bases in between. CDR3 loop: CASSQVTDGSEQFF. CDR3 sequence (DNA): TGCGCCAGCAGCCAAGTGACTGATGGAAGTGAGCAGTTCTTC.

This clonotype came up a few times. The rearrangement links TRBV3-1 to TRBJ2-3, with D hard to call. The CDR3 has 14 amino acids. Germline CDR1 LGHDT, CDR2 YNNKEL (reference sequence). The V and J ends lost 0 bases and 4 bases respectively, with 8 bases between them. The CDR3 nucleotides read TGTGCCAGCAGCCAAGATCCAGATCCAGATACGCAGTATTTT. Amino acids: CASSQDPDPDTQYF.

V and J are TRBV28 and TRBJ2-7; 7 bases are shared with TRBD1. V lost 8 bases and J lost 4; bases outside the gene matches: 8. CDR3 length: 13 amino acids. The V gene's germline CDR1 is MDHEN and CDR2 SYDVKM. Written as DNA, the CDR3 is TGTGCCAGCTGCTCGGGACAGTCGTACGAGCAGTACTTC. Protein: CASCSGQSYEQYF. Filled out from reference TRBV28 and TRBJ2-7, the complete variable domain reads DVKVTQSSRYLVKRTGEKVFLECVQDMDHENMFWYRQDPGLGLRLIYFSYDVKMKEKGDIPEGYSVSREKKERFSLILESASTNQTSMYLCASCSGQSYEQYFGPGTRLTVT.

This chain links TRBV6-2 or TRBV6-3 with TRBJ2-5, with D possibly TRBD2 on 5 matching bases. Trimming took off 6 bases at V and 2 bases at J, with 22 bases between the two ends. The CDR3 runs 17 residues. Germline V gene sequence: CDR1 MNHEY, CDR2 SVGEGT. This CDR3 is CASRNGFNVREQETQYF. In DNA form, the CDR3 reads TGTGCCAGCAGGAACGGGTTTAACGTCCGGGAACAAGAGACCCAGTACTTC.

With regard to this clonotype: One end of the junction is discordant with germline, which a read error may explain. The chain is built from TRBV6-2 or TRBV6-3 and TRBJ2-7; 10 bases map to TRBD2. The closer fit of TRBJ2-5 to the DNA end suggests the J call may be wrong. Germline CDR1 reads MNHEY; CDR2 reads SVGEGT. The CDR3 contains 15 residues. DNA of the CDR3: TGCGCCAGCAGTTCCCTAGCGGGGGCCATTGAGACCCAGTACTTC. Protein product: CASSSLAGAIETQYF.

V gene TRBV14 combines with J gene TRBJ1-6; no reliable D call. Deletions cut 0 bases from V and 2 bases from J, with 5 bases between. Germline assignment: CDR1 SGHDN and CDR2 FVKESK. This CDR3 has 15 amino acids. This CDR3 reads CASSQETAYNSPLHF. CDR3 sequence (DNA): TGTGCCAGCAGCCAAGAAACGGCCTATAATTCACCCCTCCACTTT.

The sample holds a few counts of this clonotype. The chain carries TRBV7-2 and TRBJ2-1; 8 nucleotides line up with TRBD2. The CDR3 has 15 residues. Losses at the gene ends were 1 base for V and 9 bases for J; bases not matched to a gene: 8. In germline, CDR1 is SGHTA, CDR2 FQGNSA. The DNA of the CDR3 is TGTGCCAGCAGCTTAGAGCTAGCGGGTAGGGTTGAGCAGTTCTTC. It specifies CASSLELAGRVEQFF.

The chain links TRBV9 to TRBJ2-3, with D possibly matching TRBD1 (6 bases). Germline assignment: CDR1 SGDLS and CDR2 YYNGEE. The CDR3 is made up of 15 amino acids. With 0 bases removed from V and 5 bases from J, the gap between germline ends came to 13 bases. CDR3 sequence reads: CASSVGGRGVDTQYF. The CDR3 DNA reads TGTGCCAGCAGCGTAGGGGGCAGGGGCGTAGATACGCAGTATTTT.

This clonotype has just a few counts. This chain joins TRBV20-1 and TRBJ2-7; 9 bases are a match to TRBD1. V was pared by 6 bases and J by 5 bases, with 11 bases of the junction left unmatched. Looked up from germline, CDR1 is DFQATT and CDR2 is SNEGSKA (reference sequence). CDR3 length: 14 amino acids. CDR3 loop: CSARITGGNHEQYF. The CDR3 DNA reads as TGCAGTGCAAGAATAACAGGGGGCAATCACGAGCAGTACTTC.

Written as DNA, the CDR3 is TGTGCCAGCAGCTTAGGACGGAGTAGGGAGCAGTTCTTC. Translation: CASSLGRSREQFF. The chain recombines TRBV5-6 with TRBJ2-1, with no clear D. Germline V CDR1 and CDR2: SGHDT, YYEEEE. The V and J ends lost 2 bases and 10 bases respectively, with 13 bases between them. The CDR3 runs 13 residues. Supplemented by reference TRBV5-6 and TRBJ2-1, the full variable domain reads DAGVTQSPTHLIKTRGQQVTLRCSPKSGHDTVSWYQQALGQGPQFIFQYYEEEERQRGNFPDRFSGHQFPNYSSELNVNALLLGDSALYLCASSLGRSREQFFGPGTRLTVL.

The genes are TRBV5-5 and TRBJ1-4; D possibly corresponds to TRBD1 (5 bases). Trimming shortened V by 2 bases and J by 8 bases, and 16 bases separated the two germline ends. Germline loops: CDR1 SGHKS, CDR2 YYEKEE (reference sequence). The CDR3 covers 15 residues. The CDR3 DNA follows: TGTGCCAGCAGCTTAAGGGACCAGGCAAACGAAAAACTGTTTTTT. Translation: CASSLRDQANEKLFF. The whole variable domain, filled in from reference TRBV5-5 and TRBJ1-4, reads DAGVTQSPTHLIKTRGQQVTLRCSPISGHKSVSWYQQVLGQGPQFIFQYYEKEERGRGNFPDRFSARQFPNYSSELNVNALLLGDSALYLCASSLRDQANEKLFFGSGTQLSVL.

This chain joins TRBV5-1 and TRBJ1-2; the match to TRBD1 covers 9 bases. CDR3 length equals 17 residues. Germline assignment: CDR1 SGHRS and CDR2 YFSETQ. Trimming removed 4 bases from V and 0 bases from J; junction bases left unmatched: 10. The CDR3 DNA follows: TGCGCCAGCAGCATTACAGGGGGCGATTATGCTAACTATGGCTACACCTTC. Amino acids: CASSITGGDYANYGYTF.

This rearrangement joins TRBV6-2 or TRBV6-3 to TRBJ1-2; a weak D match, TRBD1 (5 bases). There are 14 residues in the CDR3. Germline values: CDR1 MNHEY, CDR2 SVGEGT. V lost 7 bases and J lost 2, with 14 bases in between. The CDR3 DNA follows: TGTGCCAGCATAGGGGACGCGACCAACTATGGCTACACCTTC. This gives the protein CASIGDATNYGYTF.

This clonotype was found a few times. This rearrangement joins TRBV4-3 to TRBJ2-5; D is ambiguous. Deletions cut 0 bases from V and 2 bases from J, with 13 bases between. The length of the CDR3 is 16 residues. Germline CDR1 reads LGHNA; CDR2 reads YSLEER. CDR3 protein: CASSQDFGRPQETQYF. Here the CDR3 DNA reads TGCGCCAGCAGCCAAGATTTCGGAAGGCCACAAGAGACCCAGTACTTC.

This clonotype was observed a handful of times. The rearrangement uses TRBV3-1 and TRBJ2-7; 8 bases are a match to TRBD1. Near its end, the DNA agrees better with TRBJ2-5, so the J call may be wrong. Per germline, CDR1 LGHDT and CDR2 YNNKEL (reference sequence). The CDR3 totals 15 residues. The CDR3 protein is CASSQERQGFGTQYF. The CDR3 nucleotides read TGTGCCAGCAGCCAAGAGAGACAGGGGTTCGGGACCCAGTACTTC.

CDR3 amino acids: CASSKGTSRSGANVLTF. The CDR3 DNA is TGTGCCAGCAGCAAAGGAACGTCGCGCTCTGGGGCCAACGTCCTGACTTTC. The chain joins TRBV21-1 to TRBJ2-6. TRBV21-1 is flagged as a pseudogene. The CDR3 is 17 amino acids.

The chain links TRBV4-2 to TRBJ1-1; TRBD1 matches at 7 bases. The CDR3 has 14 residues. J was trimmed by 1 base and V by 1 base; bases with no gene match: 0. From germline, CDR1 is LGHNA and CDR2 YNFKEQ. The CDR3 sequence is CASSQGDRNTEAFF. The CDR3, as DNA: TGTGCCAGCAGCCAAGGGGACAGGAACACTGAAGCTTTCTTT.

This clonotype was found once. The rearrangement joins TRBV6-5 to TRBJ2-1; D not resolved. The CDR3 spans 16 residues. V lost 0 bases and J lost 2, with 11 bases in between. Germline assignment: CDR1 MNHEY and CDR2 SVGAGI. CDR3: CASSYSPTKAYNEQFF. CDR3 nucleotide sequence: TGTGCCAGCAGTTACTCCCCGACGAAGGCCTACAATGAGCAGTTCTTC.

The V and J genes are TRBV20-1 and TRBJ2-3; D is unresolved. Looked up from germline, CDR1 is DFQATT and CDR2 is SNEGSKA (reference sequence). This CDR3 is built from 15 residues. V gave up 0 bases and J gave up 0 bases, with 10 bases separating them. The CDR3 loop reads CSARDRRFSTDTQYF. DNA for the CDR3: TGCAGTGCTAGAGATCGGCGGTTTAGCACAGATACGCAGTATTTT.

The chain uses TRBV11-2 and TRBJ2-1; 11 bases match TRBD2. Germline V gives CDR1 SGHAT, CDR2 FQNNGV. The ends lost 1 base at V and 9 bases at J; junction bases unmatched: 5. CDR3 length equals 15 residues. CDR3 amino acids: CASSLVLAGAGEQFF. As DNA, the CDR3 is TGTGCCAGCAGCTTAGTACTAGCGGGGGCCGGTGAGCAGTTCTTC.

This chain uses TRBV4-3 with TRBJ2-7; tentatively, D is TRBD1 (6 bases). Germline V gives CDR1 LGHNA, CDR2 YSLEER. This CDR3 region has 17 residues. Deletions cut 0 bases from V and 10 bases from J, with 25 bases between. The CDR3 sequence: CASSQDVGTGLKNAQYF. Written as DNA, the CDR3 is TGCGCCAGCAGCCAAGACGTCGGAACAGGGTTAAAGAATGCCCAGTACTTC.

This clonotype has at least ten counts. CDR3 in DNA: TGTGCCAGCAGCTTTTCGTCCAGGGGAATGTACGAGCAGTACTTC. Protein product: CASSFSSRGMYEQYF. The chain employs TRBV7-9 and TRBJ2-7; D is possibly TRBD1 (6 bases). The CDR3 is 15 residues long. V was cut by 3 bases and J by 4 bases, with 16 bases left in between. Germline CDR1 and CDR2: SEHNR and FQNEAQ (reference sequence). Complete variable domain (other parts from reference TRBV7-9 and TRBJ2-7): DTGVSQNPRHKITKRGQNVTFRCDPISEHNRLYWYRQTLGQGPEFLTYFQNEAQLEKSRLLSDRFSAERPKGSFSTLEIQRTEQGDSAMYLCASSFSSRGMYEQYFGPGTRLTVT.

This CDR3 is CASSFVADLEQYF. CDR3 bases: TGTGCCAGCAGTTTTGTGGCGGATCTCGAGCAGTACTTC. This chain uses TRBV28 with TRBJ2-7; D call uncertain. V was pared by 3 bases and J by 6 bases, with 12 bases between. This CDR3 region has 13 residues. Germline-derived CDR1 and CDR2 are MDHEN and SYDVKM. Based on the CDR3 plus reference TRBV28 and TRBJ2-7, the full variable domain is DVKVTQSSRYLVKRTGEKVFLECVQDMDHENMFWYRQDPGLGLRLIYFSYDVKMKEKGDIPEGYSVSREKKERFSLILESASTNQTSMYLCASSFVADLEQYFGPGTRLTVT.

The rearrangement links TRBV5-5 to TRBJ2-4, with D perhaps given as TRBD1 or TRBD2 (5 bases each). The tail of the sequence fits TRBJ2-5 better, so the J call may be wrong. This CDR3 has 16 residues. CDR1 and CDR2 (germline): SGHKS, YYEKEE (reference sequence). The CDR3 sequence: CASSLGGNILQETQYF. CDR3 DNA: TGTGCCAGCAGCTTGGGGGGGAACATCCTCCAAGAGACCCAGTACTTC.

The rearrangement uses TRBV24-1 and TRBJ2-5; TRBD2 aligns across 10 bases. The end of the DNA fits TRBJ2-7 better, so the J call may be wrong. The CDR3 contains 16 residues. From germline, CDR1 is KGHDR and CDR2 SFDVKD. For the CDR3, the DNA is TGTGCCACCAGTGATTCCGCTAGCGGGGGTTCCTACGAGCAGTACTTC. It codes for CATSDSASGGSYEQYF.

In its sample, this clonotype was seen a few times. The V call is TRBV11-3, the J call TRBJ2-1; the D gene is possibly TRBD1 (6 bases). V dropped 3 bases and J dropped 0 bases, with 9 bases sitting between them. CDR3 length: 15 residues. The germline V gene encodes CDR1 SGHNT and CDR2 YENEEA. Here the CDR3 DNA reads TGTGCCAGCAGCTTCGCCAGGGGCTCCTACAATGAGCAGTTCTTC. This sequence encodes CASSFARGSYNEQFF.